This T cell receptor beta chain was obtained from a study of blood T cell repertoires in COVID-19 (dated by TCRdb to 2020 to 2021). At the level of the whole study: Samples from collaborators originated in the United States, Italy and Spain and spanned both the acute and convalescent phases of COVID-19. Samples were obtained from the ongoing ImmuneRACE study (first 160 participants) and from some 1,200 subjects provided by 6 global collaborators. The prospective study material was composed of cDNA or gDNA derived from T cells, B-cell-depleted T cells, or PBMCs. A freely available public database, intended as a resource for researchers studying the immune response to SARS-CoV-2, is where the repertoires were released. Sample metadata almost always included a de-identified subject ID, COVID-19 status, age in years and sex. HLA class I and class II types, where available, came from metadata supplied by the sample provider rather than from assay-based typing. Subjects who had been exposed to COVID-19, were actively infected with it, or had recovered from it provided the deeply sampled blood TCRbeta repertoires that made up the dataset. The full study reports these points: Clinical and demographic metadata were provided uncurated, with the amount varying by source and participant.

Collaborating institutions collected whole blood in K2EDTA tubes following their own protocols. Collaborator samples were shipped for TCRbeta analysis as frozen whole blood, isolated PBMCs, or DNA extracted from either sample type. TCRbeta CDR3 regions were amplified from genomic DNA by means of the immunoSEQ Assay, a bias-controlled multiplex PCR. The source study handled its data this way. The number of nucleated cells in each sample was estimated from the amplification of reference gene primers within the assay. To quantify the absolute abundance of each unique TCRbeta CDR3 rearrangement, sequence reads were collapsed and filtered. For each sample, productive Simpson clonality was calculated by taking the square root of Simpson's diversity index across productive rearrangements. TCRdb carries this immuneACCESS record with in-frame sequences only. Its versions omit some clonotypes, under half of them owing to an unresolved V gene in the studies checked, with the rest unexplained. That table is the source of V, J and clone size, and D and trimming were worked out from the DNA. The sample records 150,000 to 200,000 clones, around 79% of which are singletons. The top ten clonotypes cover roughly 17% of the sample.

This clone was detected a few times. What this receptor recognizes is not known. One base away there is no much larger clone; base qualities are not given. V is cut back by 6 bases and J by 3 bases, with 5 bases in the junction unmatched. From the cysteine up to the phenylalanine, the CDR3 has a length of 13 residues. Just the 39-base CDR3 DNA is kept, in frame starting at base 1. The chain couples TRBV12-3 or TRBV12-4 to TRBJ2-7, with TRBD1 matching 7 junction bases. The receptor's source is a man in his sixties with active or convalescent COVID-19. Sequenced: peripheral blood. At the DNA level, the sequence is TGTGCCAGCAGCGGACAGGAAATCTACGAGCAGTACTTC. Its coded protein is CASSGQEIYEQYF.